The present T cell receptor (beta chain) was sequenced within a study of identifying expanded T cells in peripheral blood. Using immunoSEQ multiplex PCR, the repertoire was profiled, and TCRdb retains in-frame clones only, with some absent. This table has 70,000 to 100,000 clones, approximately 91% appearing once. The V end was cut by 5 bases, the J end by 3 bases, with 14 bases between. Germline CDR1 is MNHEY and CDR2 is SMNVEV (reference sequence). The CDR3 runs to 15 residues. This TCR was sampled from a person aged 18 to 70 in good health. The V gene is TRBV27, the J gene TRBJ2-1; D is possibly TRBD1 or TRBD2 (5 bases each). The material sequenced was blood. CDR3 DNA: TGTGCCAGCAGTGCCGGGACGGATAACTACAATGAGCAGTTCTTC. Translating gives CASSAGTDNYNEQFF.